This T cell receptor (beta chain) was sequenced for a study of blood T cell repertoires in COVID-19. Original data processing: Reference gene primer amplification yielded estimated nucleated cell counts. The table came from immunoSEQ multiplex PCR; TCRdb's copy has only in-frame clones and leaves some out. From that table come the V and J calls and clone size; the DNA was used to work out D and trimming. The repertoire consists of some 340,000 clones, with 90% to 95% occurring once and the leading ten covering roughly 3.9%. The CDR3 extends over 16 amino acids. The V end was cut by 2 bases, the J end by 0 bases, with 11 bases between. Germline loops: CDR1 SGHRS, CDR2 YFSETQ.

The chain recombines TRBV5-1 with TRBJ2-2; maybe TRBD1 (5 bases). The sequenced material came from PBMCs or T cells enriched from blood (not recorded which). This TCR came from a woman aged 30 to 39 who had been exposed to COVID-19. CDR3 sequence reads: CASSFRTFANTGELFF. The CDR3 DNA reads TGCGCCAGCAGCTTTAGGACATTCGCGAACACCGGGGAGCTGTTTTTT. Filled out from reference TRBV5-1 and TRBJ2-2, the complete variable domain reads KAGVTQTPRYLIKTRGQQVTLSCSPISGHRSVSWYQQTPGQGLQFLFEYFSETQRNKGNFPGRFSGRQFSNSRSEMNVSTLELGDSALYLCASSFRTFANTGELFFGEGSRLTVL.